One and the same sample provided the 13 T cell receptor beta chains below, sequenced in a study of T-cell memory formation after mild COVID-19. TCRdb independently ran MiXCR on the 5' RACE reads; one entry per CDR3 protein. The sample shows about 470,000 distinct CDR3 sequences, over 15% of them seen only once. Material: PBMCs or a T cell subset sorted from them (not recorded which). The receptors originated from an adult woman who had mild COVID-19 (a few samples of this study predate the infection). Cell type and time point are not known.

This chain links TRBV5-4 with TRBJ1-1, with D perhaps matching TRBD1 (5 bases). Per germline, CDR1 SGHNT and CDR2 YYREEE (reference sequence). Between the trimmed V and J ends, which lost 2 bases and 1 base, there was a span of 12 bases. CDR3 size: 15 residues. DNA for the CDR3: TGTGCCAGCAGCTTACTTCAGGGATCGAACACTGAAGCTTTCTTT. Protein sequence: CASSLLQGSNTEAFF.

The genes are TRBV24-1 and TRBJ2-5, with D possibly TRBD1 on 6 matching bases. V was trimmed by 4 bases and J by 1 base, leaving 12 bases between them. In germline, CDR1 is KGHDR, CDR2 SFDVKD. The length of the CDR3 is 15 residues. This chain's CDR3 is CATSEPSGAQETQYF. DNA for the CDR3: TGTGCCACCAGTGAGCCCTCAGGGGCCCAAGAGACCCAGTACTTC.

The rearrangement uses TRBV7-2 and TRBJ2-1; TRBD2 matches 12 bases. The CDR3 has 16 amino acids. V lost 1 base and J lost 6; bases outside the gene matches: 4. Germline CDR1 SGHTA, CDR2 FQGNSA. The CDR3 is CASSLDLAGGPNEQFF. DNA for the CDR3: TGTGCCAGCAGCTTAGATCTAGCGGGGGGGCCCAATGAGCAGTTCTTC.

This clonotype was seen at least ten times. The V gene is TRBV7-2, the J gene TRBJ2-1; no reliable D call. Between the trimmed V and J ends, which lost 5 bases and 1 base, there was a span of 12 bases. The CDR3 has 15 residues. Germline CDR1 reads SGHTA; CDR2 reads FQGNSA. The CDR3 coding sequence is TGTGCCAGCAGCCAACGACTTCAGTCCTACAATGAGCAGTTCTTC. Translating gives CASSQRLQSYNEQFF.

There are many counts of this clonotype. This sequence joins TRBV5-6 and TRBJ2-5; D uncertain. Trimming took 1 base from V and 2 from J, leaving 9 bases between them. This CDR3 has 14 residues. Germline CDR1 is SGHDT and CDR2 is YYEEEE. The CDR3 loop is CASSLRALQETQYF. The CDR3 coding sequence is TGTGCCAGCAGCTTGAGGGCACTACAAGAGACCCAGTACTTC.

This clonotype was detected only a few times. This rearrangement joins TRBV5-1 to TRBJ2-5; D ambiguous. In germline, CDR1 is SGHRS, CDR2 YFSETQ. The germline V and J ends were trimmed by 1 base and 4 bases, with 5 bases remaining between them. The CDR3 is 12 residues long. CDR3 DNA sequence: TGCGCCAGCAGCTTGAACCGAGAGACCCAGTACTTC. Its translation is CASSLNRETQYF.

The chain carries TRBV6-1 and TRBJ2-3, with TRBD1 as a possible D gene (6 bases). This CDR3 is 14 amino acids long. Trimming pared 7 bases from V and 0 bases from J, leaving 11 bases between. Germline CDR1 and CDR2: MNHNS and SASEGT. The CDR3 sequence: CASIKQGSTDTQYF. The CDR3 DNA sequence: TGTGCCAGCATCAAACAGGGTAGCACAGATACGCAGTATTTT.

V usage is TRBV2 and J usage is TRBJ2-1, with D tentatively TRBD2 (5 bases). The V gene's germline CDR1 is SNHLY and CDR2 FYNNEI. This CDR3 has 14 amino acids. Trimming took 0 bases from V and 9 from J, leaving 12 bases between them. The chain's CDR3 is CASSEAWLASEQFF. The CDR3 region has the DNA TGTGCCAGCAGTGAAGCCTGGCTAGCCAGTGAGCAGTTCTTC.

This chain uses TRBV7-2 with TRBJ2-1; TRBD2 matches at 7 bases. This CDR3 is built from 15 residues. CDR1 is SGHTA, CDR2 FQGNSA, per germline. J gave up 9 bases and V 6 bases, and 14 bases lay outside the gene matches. CDR3 loop: CASSGRSSGLTEQFF. The CDR3 DNA sequence: TGTGCCAGCAGTGGAAGGTCTAGCGGCTTGACTGAGCAGTTCTTC.

The rearrangement joins TRBV6-6 to TRBJ2-1; 7 bases align to TRBD2. The CDR3 is made up of 13 amino acids. The germline gives CDR1 MNHNY, CDR2 SVGAGI (reference sequence). The V gene end was trimmed by 8 bases and the J gene end by 4 bases; junction bases not matched to a gene: 5. CDR3 nucleotides: TGTGCCAGCGAGGGAGGGCGGTACAATGAGCAGTTCTTC. Amino acid sequence: CASEGGRYNEQFF.

This chain uses TRBV3-1 with TRBJ2-2; D may correspond to TRBD1 or TRBD2 (5 bases each). The CDR3 has 19 amino acids. Germline assignment: CDR1 LGHDT and CDR2 YNNKEL (reference sequence). V was trimmed by 0 bases and J by 1 base, leaving 18 bases between them. CDR3 DNA sequence: TGTGCCAGCAGCCAAGATCTGGCCGGGACCTGGGGGAACACCGGGGAGCTGTTTTTT. It translates to CASSQDLAGTWGNTGELFF. Complete variable domain (other parts from reference TRBV3-1 and TRBJ2-2): DTAVSQTPKYLVTQMGNDKSIKCEQNLGHDTMYWYKQDSKKFLKIMFSYNNKELIINETVPNRFSPKSPDKAHLNLHINSLELGDSAVYFCASSQDLAGTWGNTGELFFGEGSRLTVL.

This clonotype was seen a handful of times. The chain recombines TRBV7-6 with TRBJ1-1; the match to TRBD1 covers 7 bases. CDR3 length: 15 residues. The trim removed 1 base at V and 0 bases at J, leaving 2 bases unmatched. Germline V gene sequence: CDR1 SGHVS, CDR2 FNYEAQ. The CDR3, as DNA: TGTGCCAGCAGCTTAGAGGGGGCGATGAACACTGAAGCTTTCTTT. This translates into CASSLEGAMNTEAFF.

The rearrangement uses TRBV3-1 and TRBJ1-1; D is unresolved. CDR3 length equals 17 residues. The V gene lost 1 base and the J gene lost 1 base, with 16 bases spanning the gap. CDR1 and CDR2 (germline): LGHDT, YNNKEL (reference sequence). The CDR3 loop reads CASSQVTLSDGNTEAFF. The CDR3 DNA is TGTGCCAGCAGCCAAGTGACCTTGTCGGACGGGAACACTGAAGCTTTCTTT.